The 8 T cell receptor beta chains in this list originate from one sample, sequenced in a study of shared clonotypes between healthy human individuals. The data were produced by immunoSEQ multiplex PCR, yet TCRdb's version contains in-frame clones alone and is incomplete. The data hold about 2.3 million clones, with 80% to 95% observed a single time. Sequencing used naive CD4+ T cells from PBMCs. Subset denoted: CD45RA+ positively selected. Every receptor here comes from a man in his late teens or twenties in good health. Some clones in this sample may be carry-over from other donors' samples.

This rearrangement joins TRBV5-6 to TRBJ2-3, with 9 bases aligning to TRBD1. CDR3 length equals 17 residues. Unmatched junction bases numbered 8, after V lost 3 bases and J lost 0 bases. CDR1 and CDR2 from the germline V gene are SGHDT and YYEEEE. CDR3 sequence reads: CASSSYPGQGSTDTQYF. The DNA of the CDR3 is TGTGCCAGCAGCTCCTATCCGGGACAGGGCAGCACAGATACGCAGTATTTT.

This clone was counted a few times. Other DNA sequences in the sample encode the same CDR3. The V call is TRBV28, the J call TRBJ1-1, with D maybe TRBD1 (6 bases). Trimming cost V 6 bases and J 2 bases, with 10 bases left between them. The CDR3 length is 13 residues. CDR1 is MDHEN and CDR2 is SYDVKM in the germline V gene. Here the CDR3 reads CASRTGTNTEAFF. The CDR3 bases are TGTGCCAGCAGGACAGGTACCAACACTGAAGCTTTCTTT.

This chain links TRBV7-2 with TRBJ2-3; the match to TRBD2 covers 7 bases. Germline CDR1 SGHTA, CDR2 FQGNSA. V shed 1 base and J 1 base; nucleotides not matched to a gene: 5. The CDR3 totals 16 residues. CDR3 in amino acids: CASSLVGTTGTDTQYF. The CDR3 DNA is TGTGCCAGCAGCTTAGTCGGGACTACCGGCACAGATACGCAGTATTTT.

The rearrangement links TRBV7-9 to TRBJ1-1; a weak D match, TRBD1 (5 bases). Trimming stripped 7 bases from V and 1 base from J, with 13 bases between. CDR1 is SEHNR and CDR2 is FQNEAQ in the germline V gene (reference sequence). CDR3 length: 14 amino acids. In DNA, the CDR3 is TGTGCCAGCACCAAGGGGACCTCGAACACTGAAGCTTTCTTT. It is translated as CASTKGTSNTEAFF. Complete variable domain (other parts from reference TRBV7-9 and TRBJ1-1): DTGVSQNPRHKITKRGQNVTFRCDPISEHNRLYWYRQTLGQGPEFLTYFQNEAQLEKSRLLSDRFSAERPKGSFSTLEIQRTEQGDSAMYLCASTKGTSNTEAFFGQGTRLTVV.

This chain uses TRBV28 with TRBJ1-5; no definite D call. The CDR3 is 14 amino acids. Germline V gene data show CDR1 as MDHEN and CDR2 as SYDVKM. Trimming shortened V by 3 bases and J by 3 bases, and 9 bases separated the two germline ends. CDR3 sequence (DNA): TGTGCCAGCAGTTTGCTCGGGGTCAATCAGCCCCAGCATTTT. Translated, it gives CASSLLGVNQPQHF.

The chain has TRBV5-5 and TRBJ2-7; D not certain. The V gene's germline CDR1 is SGHKS and CDR2 YYEKEE (reference sequence). The CDR3 sequence is 18 residues long. Deletions cut 2 bases from V and 2 bases from J, with 23 bases between. Written as DNA, the CDR3 is TGTGCCAGCAGCTTAGGGCCGTCGAATAGGGCCGGCCCCTACGAGCAGTACTTC. Amino acids: CASSLGPSNRAGPYEQYF.

Only a few counts were recorded for this clone. The rearrangement links TRBV11-2 to TRBJ2-1, with 7 bases lining up with TRBD2. J lost 6 bases, V lost 2 bases, and 19 bases had no gene match. From germline, CDR1 is SGHAT and CDR2 FQNNGV. This CDR3 comprises 19 residues. The CDR3 coding sequence is TGTGCCAGCAGCTTATACGGGCCGGGTGAGCGGGGCTCCGGCAATGAGCAGTTCTTC. Translation: CASSLYGPGERGSGNEQFF.

This chain links TRBV6-1 with TRBJ2-7; unclear D gene. Germline CDR1 is MNHNS and CDR2 is SASEGT. The CDR3 totals 13 residues. Trimming removed 6 bases from V and 2 bases from J, with 11 bases in between. The CDR3 spells CASRVDGAYEQYF. The CDR3 DNA sequence: TGTGCCAGCAGGGTGGACGGAGCCTACGAGCAGTACTTC.